This TCR beta chain originates from a study of blood T cell repertoires in COVID-19. Study-level information: T cells, B-cell-depleted T cells, or PBMCs provided the cDNA or gDNA that served as material.

The repertoire was sequenced with immunoSEQ multiplex PCR; TCRdb's copy has only in-frame clones and lacks some. In the table there are some 250,000 clones, 65% to 85% of which are singletons. Source material: peripheral blood. The sequence was collected from a man aged 35-49 years with acute or convalescent COVID-19.

The DNA for the CDR3 is TGTGCCAGCAGCCAAGGCGTACAGCTAATCGGCTACACCTTC. Amino acids: CASSQGVQLIGYTF. The chain links TRBV3-1 (or the pseudogene TRBV3-2) to TRBJ1-2; D is undetermined. V dropped 1 base and J dropped 8 bases, with 14 bases sitting between them. The germline V gene encodes CDR1 LGHDT and CDR2 YNNKEL (reference sequence). This CDR3 is built from 14 residues.